One T cell receptor beta chain is described in this entry. The data are from a study of blood T cells in healthy people across ages. A second PCR of roughly 7 to 11 cycles used a sample-barcoded 5' primer and a J-beta primer mix. All cDNA molecules were each tagged by a template-switch adaptor with 12 random nucleotides. TCRdb re-derived calls from the 5' RACE reads in MiXCR, one entry per CDR3 protein. The sample carries 1.2 million to 1.5 million distinct CDR3 sequences, around 42% recorded once. Germline lookup yields CDR1 SGDLS and CDR2 YYNGEE. Trimming cost V 1 base and J 7 bases, with 17 bases left between them. The CDR3 sequence is 15 residues long. At least 5.5 micrograms of total RNA were extracted per sample.

This clonotype was sampled from a woman under 30 in good health. The chain joins TRBV9 to TRBJ1-2, with D possibly matching TRBD1 (6 bases). The sample comprised blood. DNA of the CDR3: TGTGCCAGCAGCGTACCGGCACAGGGAAAGGGTGGCTACACCTTC. Amino acid sequence: CASSVPAQGKGGYTF.